This is a list of T cell receptor beta chains from one sample in a study of cytomegalovirus exposure and HLA in healthy donors. The protocol was immunoSEQ multiplex PCR, while the TCRdb copy is restricted to in-frame clones and leaves out a portion. The sample consists of approximately 190,000 clones, roughly 80% of them appearing once. The source material was PBMCs. The receptors shown here come from a woman younger than 35 in good health and CMV-seronegative. Each CDR3 is given with its conserved first and last residue. Each record gives: J gene, clone size, V gene, D gene, CDR3 DNA, CDR3 protein. The D gene is left open where the match is weak. Size tells how often a clone was seen (once, few, many) or the class of an expanded clone, and some rows leave it out.

>TRBJ1-1|once|TRBV28|NA
TGTGCCAGCAGTTTTCCGGGGAACACTGAAGCTTTCTTT
CASSFPGNTEAFF
>TRBJ1-2|NA|TRBV27|NA
TGTGCCAGCAGGCCCGCGGGAGCGGGGGGCTACACCTTC
CASRPAGAGGYTF
>TRBJ2-7|NA|TRBV27|NA
TGTGCCAGCAGTTTTCGGGGGTCCTCCTACGAGCAGTACTTC
CASSFRGSSYEQYF
>TRBJ2-3|NA|TRBV6-1|NA
TGTGCCAGCAGCGCAATTAGTGATACGCAGTATTTT
CASSAISDTQYF
>TRBJ2-1|NA|TRBV19|NA
TGTGCCAGTAGTAACCGGGGCTCCTACAATGAGCAGTTCTTC
CASSNRGSYNEQFF
>TRBJ1-2|NA|TRBV2|NA
TGTGCCAGCAGTGAAGGGGCAGACTATGGCTACACCTTC
CASSEGADYGYTF
>TRBJ2-2|NA|TRBV5-1|NA
TGCGCCAGCAGCTTGCTCGGGTCTGGAGGGGAGCTGTTTTTT
CASSLLGSGGELFF
>TRBJ1-5|NA|TRBV10-2|NA
TGCGCCAGCAGTGATTTCCCAGGGGCTCAGCCCCAGCATTTT
CASSDFPGAQPQHF
>TRBJ2-1|NA|TRBV5-4|TRBD2
TGTGCCAGCACCCCGCGCGGCGGGAGGGCCTCCTACAATGAGCAGTTCTTC
CASTPRGGRASYNEQFF
>TRBJ2-7|NA|TRBV7-9|TRBD1
TGTGCCAGCACCCCCGGACAGGGTTCCTACGAGCAGTACTTC
CASTPGQGSYEQYF
>TRBJ1-4|NA|TRBV2|NA
TGTGCCAGCAGTCACCTGGAGGAGACTAACCGGTGGGAAAAAAAACTGTTTTTT
CASSHLEETNRWEKKLFF
>TRBJ2-1|NA|TRBV21-1|NA
TGTGCCAGCAGCATCGAACTAGCGTCATCCTACAATGAGCAGTTCTTC
CASSIELASSYNEQFF
>TRBJ2-1|NA|TRBV19|TRBD2
TGTGCCAGTACCCGACTAGCGGGAGATCTCAATGAGCAGTTCTTC
CASTRLAGDLNEQFF
>TRBJ1-1|few|TRBV10-3|TRBD1
TGTGCCATTGCGACAGGGGAGAAGGCTGAAGCTTTCTTT
CAIATGEKAEAFF
>TRBJ2-1|NA|TRBV5-1|NA
TGCGCCAGCAGCTCCTTGGGGAGCTCCTACAATGAGCAGTTCTTC
CASSSLGSSYNEQFF
>TRBJ1-2|NA|TRBV4-2|NA
TGTGCCAGCAGCCAAGACGCCGGAGGCGACTATGGCTACACCTTC
CASSQDAGGDYGYTF
>TRBJ1-4|once|TRBV28|NA
TGTGCCGGGAGGGGGAGGGGATCTGAAAAACTGTTTTTT
CAGRGRGSEKLFF
>TRBJ1-1|NA|TRBV6-6|TRBD1
TGTGCCAGCAGTACTCAGGGGGCAGGCACTGAAGCTTTCTTT
CASSTQGAGTEAFF
>TRBJ2-3|NA|TRBV5-6|NA
TGTGCCAGCAGCCACACAGGGTACACAGATACGCAGTATTTT
CASSHTGYTDTQYF
>TRBJ2-7|NA|TRBV30|TRBD2
TGTGCCTGGGATAGCGGGAGTGGGACTAGCGGCATTCCCTACGAGCAGTACTTC
CAWDSGSGTSGIPYEQYF
>TRBJ1-5|NA|TRBV7-2|NA
TGTGCCAGCAGCGCCAGGGGCAATCAGCCCCAGCATTTT
CASSARGNQPQHF
>TRBJ2-5|NA|TRBV19|NA
TGTGCCAGTAGTATGGTTGCTAGCTTGGGCCCAGAGACCCAGTACTTC
CASSMVASLGPETQYF
>TRBJ2-3|NA|TRBV5-4|TRBD2
TGTGCCAGCAGCGCCGGGACTAGCAATAGAGATACGCAGTATTTT
CASSAGTSNRDTQYF
>TRBJ1-4|NA|TRBV30|NA
TGTGCCTGGAGTCTAAAAACAGGGTCGATCGAAAAACTGTTTTTT
CAWSLKTGSIEKLFF
>TRBJ2-3|NA|TRBV4-3|NA
TGCGCCAGCAGCCAAGATCCGGGAGATACGCAGTATTTT
CASSQDPGDTQYF
>TRBJ1-4|NA|TRBV6-5|NA
TGTGCCAGCAGTTACTCCTTTGGGGGCCGCGATGGAAAACTGTTTTTT
CASSYSFGGRDGKLFF
>TRBJ2-1|NA|TRBV7-2|TRBD2
TGTGCCAGCAGCATAGAAAGCGGGAAGCAGTTCTTC
CASSIESGKQFF
>TRBJ2-3|NA|TRBV5-1|TRBD1
TGCGCCAGCAGCTTGGACAGGGGTGGAGGCACAGATACGCAGTATTTT
CASSLDRGGGTDTQYF
>TRBJ2-2|NA|TRBV7-9|NA
TGTGCCAGCAGCAGGGACACCCACACCGGGGAGCTGTTTTTT
CASSRDTHTGELFF
>TRBJ2-3|NA|TRBV28|NA
TGTGCCAGCAGGTGGGGAGGCACAGATACGCAGTATTTT
CASRWGGTDTQYF
>TRBJ2-7|NA|TRBV27|TRBD2
TGTGCCAGCAGTCGGACTAGCGGTCCCTACGAGCAGTACTTC
CASSRTSGPYEQYF
>TRBJ1-1|few|TRBV28|NA
TGTGCCAGCATTAGCAGTACTGAAGCTTTCTTT
CASISSTEAFF
>TRBJ1-2|NA|TRBV10-3|TRBD1
TGTGCCATCAGGGACGGAACACAGGGGTACTATGGCTACACCTTC
CAIRDGTQGYYGYTF
>TRBJ2-5|NA|TRBV5-1|NA
TGCGCCAGCAGCTCACGGGCCAGGGGAGGGGAGACCCAGTACTTC
CASSSRARGGETQYF
>TRBJ2-1|few|TRBV11-3|TRBD1
TGTGCCAGCAGCTTAGATAGGGGGCAGTCAAATGAGCAGTTCTTC
CASSLDRGQSNEQFF
>TRBJ2-2|NA|TRBV18|NA
TGTGCCAGCTCACCCCCAGGGAAGAACACCGGGGAGCTGTTTTTT
CASSPPGKNTGELFF
>TRBJ2-5|few|TRBV9|TRBD2
TGTGCCAGCAGCGTGTCGGGACTAGCGGGGGGGACCCAGTACTTC
CASSVSGLAGGTQYF
>TRBJ2-7|NA|TRBV7-9|NA
TGTGCCAGCAGCCCAATGGTGGGCTACAGCGGCTCCTACGAGCAGTACTTC
CASSPMVGYSGSYEQYF
>TRBJ1-1|few|TRBV7-9|TRBD1
TGTTCCAGCAGCTTAGGGGAGTGGGGACAGGGGGACACTGAAGCTTTCTTT
CSSSLGEWGQGDTEAFF
>TRBJ2-5|NA|TRBV28|NA
TGTGCCAGCAGTCGAACCCCCTCCGGAGAGACCCAGTACTTC
CASSRTPSGETQYF
>TRBJ1-1|few|TRBV11-2|NA
TGTGCCAGCAGTGGACAAGTTGAACTCGCGGAAGCTTTCTTT
CASSGQVELAEAFF
>TRBJ2-2|few|TRBV15|NA
TGTGCCACCAGCGCAAGACAGTCGGACACCGGGGAGCTGTTTTTT
CATSARQSDTGELFF